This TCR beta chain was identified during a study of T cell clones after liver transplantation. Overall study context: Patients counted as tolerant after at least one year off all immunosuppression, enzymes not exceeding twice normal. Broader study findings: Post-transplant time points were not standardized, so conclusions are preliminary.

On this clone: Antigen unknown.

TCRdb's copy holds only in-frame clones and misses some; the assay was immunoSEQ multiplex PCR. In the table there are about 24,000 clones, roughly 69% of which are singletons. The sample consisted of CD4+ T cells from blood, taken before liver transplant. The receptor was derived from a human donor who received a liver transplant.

The CDR3: CASSLRTTGNEQFF. As DNA, the CDR3 is TGTGCCAGCAGCTTACGAACGACTGGGAATGAGCAGTTCTTC. The chain links TRBV7-2 to TRBJ2-1; D ambiguous. The V end was cut by 2 bases, the J end by 7 bases, with 12 bases between. Germline values: CDR1 SGHTA, CDR2 FQGNSA. The CDR3 is 14 amino acids.